The count of the clone carrying this T cell receptor (beta chain) is one. The antigen remains undetermined. Autoimmune disease history or systemic immunosuppression disqualified patients. The CDR3 extends over 15 amino acids. The germline V and J ends were trimmed by 1 base and 5 bases, with 14 bases remaining between them. Germline V gives CDR1 MGHRA, CDR2 YSYEKL. The data derive from a study of OX40 agonist ivuxolimab in advanced cancers. On the study more broadly: The patients received agonistic anti-OX40 (CD134) antibody ivuxolimab. At 0.01 to 10 mg/kg, ivuxolimab was administered intravenously to patients every 2 weeks. Study observations and caveats: Clonal expansion from baseline to week 6 occurred in both CD4+ and CD8+ T cells.

Only in-frame clones appear in the TCRdb table, and some are missing; sequencing was by immunoSEQ multiplex PCR. The data contain some 22,000 clones, about 87% of them singletons. This chain connects TRBV4-1 to TRBJ1-2, with D uncertain. The sequence derives from an adult with an advanced solid tumor such as melanoma, head and neck, liver or kidney cancer. The source material was CD4+ or CD8+ T cells sorted from blood, sampled in a trial of the OX40 agonist ivuxolimab. The CDR3 region is CASSQAFVGGYGYTF. CDR3 coding DNA: TGCGCCAGCAGCCAAGCCTTCGTCGGTGGGTATGGCTACACCTTC.